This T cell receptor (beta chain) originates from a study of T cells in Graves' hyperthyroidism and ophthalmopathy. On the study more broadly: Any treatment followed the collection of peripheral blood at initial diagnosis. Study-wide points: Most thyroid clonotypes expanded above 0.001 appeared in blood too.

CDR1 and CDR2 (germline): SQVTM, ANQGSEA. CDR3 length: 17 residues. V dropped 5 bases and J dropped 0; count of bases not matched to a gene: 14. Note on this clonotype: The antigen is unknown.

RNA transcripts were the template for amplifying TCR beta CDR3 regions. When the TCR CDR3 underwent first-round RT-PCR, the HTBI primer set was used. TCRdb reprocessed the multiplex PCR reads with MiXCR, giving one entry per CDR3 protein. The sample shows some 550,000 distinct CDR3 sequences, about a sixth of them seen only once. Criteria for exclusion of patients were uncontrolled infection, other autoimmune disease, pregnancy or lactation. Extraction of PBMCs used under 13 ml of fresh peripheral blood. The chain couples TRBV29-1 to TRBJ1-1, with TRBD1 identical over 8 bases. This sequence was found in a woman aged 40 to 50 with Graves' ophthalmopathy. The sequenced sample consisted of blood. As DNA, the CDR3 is TGCAGCGTTCGGCAGGGGGCTAACCTTTTTATGAACACTGAAGCTTTCTTT. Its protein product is CSVRQGANLFMNTEAFF. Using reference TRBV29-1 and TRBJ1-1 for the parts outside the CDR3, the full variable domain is SAVISQKPSRDICQRGTSLTIQCQVDSQVTMMFWYRQQPGQSLTLIATANQGSEATYESGFVIDKFPISRPNLTFSTLTVSNMSPEDSSIYLCSVRQGANLFMNTEAFFGQGTRLTVV.